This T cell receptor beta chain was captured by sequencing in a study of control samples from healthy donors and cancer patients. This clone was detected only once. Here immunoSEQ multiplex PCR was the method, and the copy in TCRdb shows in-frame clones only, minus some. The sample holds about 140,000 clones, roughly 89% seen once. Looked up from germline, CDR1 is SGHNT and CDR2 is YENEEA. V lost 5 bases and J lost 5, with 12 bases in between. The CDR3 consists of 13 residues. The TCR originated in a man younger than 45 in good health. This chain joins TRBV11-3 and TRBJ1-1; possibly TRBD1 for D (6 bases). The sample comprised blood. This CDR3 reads CASSTTGATEAFF. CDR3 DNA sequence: TGTGCCAGCAGCACGACGGGGGCGACTGAAGCTTTCTTT. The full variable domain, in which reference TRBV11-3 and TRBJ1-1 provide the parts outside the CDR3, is EAGVVQSPRYKIIEKKQPVAFWCNPISGHNTLYWYLQNLGQGPELLIRYENEEAVDDSQLPKDRFSAERLKGVDSTLKIQPAELGDSAVYLCASSTTGATEAFFGQGTRLTVV.